This T cell receptor beta chain was found in a study of monozygotic twins with inflammatory bowel disease. Germline CDR1 SGHTA, CDR2 FQGNSA. This CDR3 comprises 13 residues. On this clonotype itself: Its antigen is currently unknown.

TCRdb re-called the 5' RACE reads and gives one entry per CDR3 protein, without DNA. The sample data list about 160,000 distinct CDR3 sequences. Findings and caveats of the study: Healthy twins showed more clonotype sharing with others than IBD patients, especially patients with disease activity.

Total RNA from whole blood was isolated with no T cell sorting. The V call is TRBV7-2, the J call TRBJ2-1; TCRdb gives TRBD1 as the D gene, but with no DNA this cannot be confirmed. The sequence derives from a human donor with ulcerative colitis or Crohn's disease, or a healthy co-twin of an affected twin (not recorded which). Specimen: blood. The CDR3 here is CASSLAARNEQFF.